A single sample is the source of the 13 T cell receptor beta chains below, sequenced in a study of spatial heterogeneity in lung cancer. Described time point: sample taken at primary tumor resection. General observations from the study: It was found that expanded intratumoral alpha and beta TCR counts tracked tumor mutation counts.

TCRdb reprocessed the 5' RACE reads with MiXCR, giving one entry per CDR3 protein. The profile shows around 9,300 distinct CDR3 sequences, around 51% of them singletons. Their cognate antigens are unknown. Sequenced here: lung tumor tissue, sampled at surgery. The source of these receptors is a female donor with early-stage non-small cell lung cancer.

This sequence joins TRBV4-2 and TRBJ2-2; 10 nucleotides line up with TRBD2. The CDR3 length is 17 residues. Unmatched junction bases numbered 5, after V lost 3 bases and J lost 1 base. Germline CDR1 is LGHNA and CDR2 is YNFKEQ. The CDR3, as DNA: TGTGCCAGCAGCCATCCTAGCGGGGGTTTGAACACCGGGGAGCTGTTTTTT. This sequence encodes CASSHPSGGLNTGELFF.

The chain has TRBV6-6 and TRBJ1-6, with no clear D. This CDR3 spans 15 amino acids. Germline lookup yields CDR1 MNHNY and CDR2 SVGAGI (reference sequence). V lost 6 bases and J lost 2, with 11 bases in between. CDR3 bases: TGTGCCAGCAGGTCCGGCGGCACCTATAATTCACCCCTCCACTTT. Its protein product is CASRSGGTYNSPLHF.

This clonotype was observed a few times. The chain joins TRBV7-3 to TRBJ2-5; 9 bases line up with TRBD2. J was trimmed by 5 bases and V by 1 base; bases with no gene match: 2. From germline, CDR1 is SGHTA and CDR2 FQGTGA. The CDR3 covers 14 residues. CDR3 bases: TGTGCCAGCAGCTTAATAGCGGGGGTTGAGACCCAGTACTTC. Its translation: CASSLIAGVETQYF.

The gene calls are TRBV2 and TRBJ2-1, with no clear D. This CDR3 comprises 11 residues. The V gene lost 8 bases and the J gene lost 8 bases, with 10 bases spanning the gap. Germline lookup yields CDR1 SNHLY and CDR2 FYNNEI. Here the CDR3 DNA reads TGTGCCAGCGCTGAAGTCTATGAGCAGTTCTTC. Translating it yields CASAEVYEQFF. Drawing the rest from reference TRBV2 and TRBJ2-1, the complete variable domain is EPEVTQTPSHQVTQMGQEVILRCVPISNHLYFYWYRQILGQKVEFLVSFYNNEISEKSEIFDDQFSVERPDGSNFTLKIRSTKLEDSAMYFCASAEVYEQFFGPGTRLTVL.

The CDR3 here is CASSNLAGGYTGELFF. The DNA of the CDR3 is TGTGCCAGTAGTAACCTTGCGGGGGGGTACACCGGGGAGCTGTTTTTT. This chain uses TRBV19 with TRBJ2-2; TRBD2 matches 9 bases. V trimming: 4 bases; J trimming: 3 bases; junction bases outside the gene matches: 6. Germline V CDR1 and CDR2: LNHDA, SQIVND (reference sequence). The CDR3 covers 16 residues.

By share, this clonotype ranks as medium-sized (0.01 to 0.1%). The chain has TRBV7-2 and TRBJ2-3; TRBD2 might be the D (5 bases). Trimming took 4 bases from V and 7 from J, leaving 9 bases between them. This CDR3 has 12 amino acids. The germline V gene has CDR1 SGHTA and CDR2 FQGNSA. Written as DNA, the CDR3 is TGTGCCAGCAGCTCCCGGACTTATACGCAGTATTTT. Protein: CASSSRTYTQYF. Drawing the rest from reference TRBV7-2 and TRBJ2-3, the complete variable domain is GAGVSQSPSNKVTEKGKDVELRCDPISGHTALYWYRQSLGQGLEFLIYFQGNSAPDKSGLPSDRFSAERTGGSVSTLTIQRTQQEDSAVYLCASSSRTYTQYFGPGTRLTVL.

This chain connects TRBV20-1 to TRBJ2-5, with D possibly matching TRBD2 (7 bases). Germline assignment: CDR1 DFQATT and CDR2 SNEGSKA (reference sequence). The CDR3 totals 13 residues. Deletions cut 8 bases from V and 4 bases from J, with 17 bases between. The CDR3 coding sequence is TGCAGTTTGAGAACAGGGAGGGCAGAGACCCAGTACTTC. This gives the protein CSLRTGRAETQYF.

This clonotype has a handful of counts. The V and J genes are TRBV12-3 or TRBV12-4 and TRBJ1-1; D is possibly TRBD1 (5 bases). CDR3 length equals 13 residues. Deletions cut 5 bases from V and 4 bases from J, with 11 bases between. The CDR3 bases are TGTGCCAGCAGTCCCCGACAGTTCACTGAAGCTTTCTTT. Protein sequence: CASSPRQFTEAFF.

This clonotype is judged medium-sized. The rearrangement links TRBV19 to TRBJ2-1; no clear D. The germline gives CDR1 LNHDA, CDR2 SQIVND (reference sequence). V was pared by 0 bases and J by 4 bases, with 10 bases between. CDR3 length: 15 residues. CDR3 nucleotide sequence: TGTGCCAGTAGTATAGATCACAGCGATTACAATGAGCAGTTCTTC. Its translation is CASSIDHSDYNEQFF.

The CDR3 here is CSAIQLGQESNQPQHF. Here the CDR3 DNA reads TGCAGTGCCATTCAACTGGGGCAGGAGAGCAATCAGCCCCAGCATTTT. This rearrangement joins TRBV20-1 to TRBJ1-5; D possibly corresponds to TRBD1 (5 bases). Germline values: CDR1 DFQATT, CDR2 SNEGSKA (reference sequence). This CDR3 region has 16 residues. V dropped 6 bases and J dropped 1 base, with 19 bases sitting between them.

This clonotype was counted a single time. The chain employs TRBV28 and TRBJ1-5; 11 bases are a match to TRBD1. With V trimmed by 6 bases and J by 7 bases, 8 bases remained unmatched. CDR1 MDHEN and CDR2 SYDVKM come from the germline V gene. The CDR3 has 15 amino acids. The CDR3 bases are TGTGCCAGCAGGGACAGGGGGCGCGTGAGACAGCCCCAGCATTTT. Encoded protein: CASRDRGRVRQPQHF. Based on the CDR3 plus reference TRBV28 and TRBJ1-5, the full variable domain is DVKVTQSSRYLVKRTGEKVFLECVQDMDHENMFWYRQDPGLGLRLIYFSYDVKMKEKGDIPEGYSVSREKKERFSLILESASTNQTSMYLCASRDRGRVRQPQHFGDGTRLSIL.

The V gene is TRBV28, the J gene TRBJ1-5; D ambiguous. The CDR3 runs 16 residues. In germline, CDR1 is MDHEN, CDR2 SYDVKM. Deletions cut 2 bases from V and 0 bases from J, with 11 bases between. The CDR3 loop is CASSLGGPYSNQPQHF. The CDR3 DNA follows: TGTGCCAGCAGTTTAGGAGGTCCCTATAGCAATCAGCCCCAGCATTTT.

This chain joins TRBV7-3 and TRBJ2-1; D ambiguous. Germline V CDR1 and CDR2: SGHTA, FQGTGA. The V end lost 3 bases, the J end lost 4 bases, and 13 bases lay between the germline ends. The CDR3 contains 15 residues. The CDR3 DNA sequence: TGTGCCAGCAGCTTGACACGAACCAAATACAATGAGCAGTTCTTC. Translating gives CASSLTRTKYNEQFF. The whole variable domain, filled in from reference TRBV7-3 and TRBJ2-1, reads GAGVSQTPSNKVTEKGKYVELRCDPISGHTALYWYRQSLGQGPEFLIYFQGTGAADDSGLPNDRFFAVRPEGSVSTLKIQRTERGDSAVYLCASSLTRTKYNEQFFGPGTRLTVL.